A single TCR beta chain is shown here with its context. Its antigen has not been determined. No base quality values were provided; no much bigger clone lies one nucleotide off. The entry originates in a study of Ad26.COV2.S vaccination and SARS-CoV-2 variants (dated by TCRdb to the early 2020s). General notes on the study: Donors in the vaccine arm were drawn from COV1001, a phase I-IIa trial of Ad26.COV2.S in healthy adults that was multicentre, randomized, double-blind and placebo-controlled. Ad26.COV2.S was administered intramuscularly at 5 x 10^10 or 1 x 10^11 viral particles, either as a single shot or as two shots given 56 days apart. TCRbeta repertoire sequencing was used to assess the specificity and breadth of SARS-CoV-2-reactive T cell receptors after Ad26.COV2.S vaccination. The TCR-sequenced set comprised approximately 32 samples: some 20 Ad26.COV2.S vaccine recipients, 5 placebo recipients and 8 SARS-CoV-2 convalescent individuals. Trial participants were randomized into five groups of five: low-dose or high-dose Ad26.COV2.S given once or twice, or placebo on both occasions. Investigators did not know the trial group allocation while performing experiments and assessing outcomes.

TCRbeta CDR3 regions were sequenced with the immunoSEQ Assay. After extraction, genomic DNA underwent amplification by bias-controlled multiplex PCR, followed by high-throughput sequencing. From the authors' description of their analysis: Collapsing and filtering of sequences were performed to quantify the absolute abundance of each unique TCRbeta CDR3 region. Usable DNA was measured by amplifying reference genes present in all nucleated cells, and TCRbeta template counts were normalized to that usable DNA to estimate T cell fraction. Repertoire TCRs were annotated as SARS-CoV-2-specific by exact matching of V gene, CDR3 amino acid sequence and J gene to a known reactive TCR set. The reference SARS-CoV-2 TCR set came from MIRA and was filtered for enrichment in COVID-19-positive ImmuneCODE repertoires, removing public or cross-reactive TCRs. Based on the MIRA antigens, annotated TCRs were further analysed at the level of specific ORF or position within ORF. Breadth was defined as annotated unique rearrangements over total unique productive rearrangements; depth was the summed frequency of those rearrangements. Two-sided Wilcoxon rank-sum tests were used to compare TCR breadth between groups. TCRdb provides this immuneACCESS table in a form limited to in-frame rearrangements. Some clones are lacking; in checked studies, under half of them reflect an unresolved V gene, and why the rest are absent is not known. Clone size and V and J calls were adopted from that table, with D and trimming inferred from the DNA. Recorded for this sample are 500,000 or so clones; around 88% of them occurred a single time. The ten largest clones add up to more than 10% of the sample.

The sample's treatment or condition label, in plain terms: approximately 18 received Ad26.COV2.S at low or high dose, single or two shots; about 5 received placebo; per-sample allocation not given. For vaccine and placebo recipients, the sequenced repertoires came from samples collected on day 63 after the first injection. Cohort 1b enrolled 25 to 30 adults aged 18-55 years at a single site in Boston, USA, between 29 July and 7 August 2020. Ad26.COV2.S was a replication-incompetent adenovirus type 26 vector that expressed a prefusion-stabilized SARS-CoV-2 spike protein derived from the original Wuhan strain. The research as a whole found: Comparable non-spike TCR breadth was observed between vaccine and placebo recipients, consistent with only spike being contained in the vaccine. After vaccination, substantial breadth of spike-specific CD8+ and CD4+ T cell responses was reported. It was noted by the authors that total T cell responses may have been underestimated by the TCR breadth and depth analyses. The study lacked the statistical power to compare responses across vaccine doses or regimens. Higher spike-specific TCR breadth was observed in Ad26.COV2.S recipients than in placebo recipients (P = 0.0014).

The cysteine opens and the phenylalanine closes a CDR3 of 16 amino acids. The retained sequence is limited to the CDR3, 48 bases, with the frame set at the first base. Trimming leaves V shorter by 4 bases and J shorter by 0 bases, with the junction holding 4 bases beyond the gene matches. According to the germline V gene, CDR1 reads MNHEY and CDR2 reads SVGAGI. Sample: peripheral blood, taken in a trial of Ad26.COV2.S vaccine versus placebo. The V and J segments used are TRBV6-5 and TRBJ2-3, and 10 junctional nucleotides match TRBD1. This receptor was identified in a person between 18 and 65 years old who received the Ad26.COV2.S COVID-19 vaccine or a placebo. Here is the DNA: TGTGCCAGCAGTTTCACGGGACAGGGGAGCACAGATACGCAGTATTTT. Its protein reads: CASSFTGQGSTDTQYF.